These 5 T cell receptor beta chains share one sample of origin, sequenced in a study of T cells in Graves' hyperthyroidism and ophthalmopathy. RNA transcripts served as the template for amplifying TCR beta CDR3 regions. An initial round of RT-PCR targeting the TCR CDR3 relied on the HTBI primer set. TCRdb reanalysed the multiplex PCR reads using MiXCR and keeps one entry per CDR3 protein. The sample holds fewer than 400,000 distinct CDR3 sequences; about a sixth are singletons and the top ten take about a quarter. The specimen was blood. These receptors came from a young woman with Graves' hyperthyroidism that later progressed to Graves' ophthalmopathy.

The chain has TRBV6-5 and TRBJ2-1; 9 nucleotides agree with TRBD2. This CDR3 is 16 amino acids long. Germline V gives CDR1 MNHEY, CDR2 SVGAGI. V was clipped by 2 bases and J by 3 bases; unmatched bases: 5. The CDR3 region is CASSYGSSGIYNEQFF. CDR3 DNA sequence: TGTGCCAGCAGTTACGGGTCTAGCGGGATCTACAATGAGCAGTTCTTC.

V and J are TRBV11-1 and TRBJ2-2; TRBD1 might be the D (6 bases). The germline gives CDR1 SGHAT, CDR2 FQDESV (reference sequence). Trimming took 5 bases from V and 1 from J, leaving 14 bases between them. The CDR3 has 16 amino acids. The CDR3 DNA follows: TGTGCCAGCAGCCAGCCGGGACACGAGAACACCGGGGAGCTGTTTTTT. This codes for CASSQPGHENTGELFF.

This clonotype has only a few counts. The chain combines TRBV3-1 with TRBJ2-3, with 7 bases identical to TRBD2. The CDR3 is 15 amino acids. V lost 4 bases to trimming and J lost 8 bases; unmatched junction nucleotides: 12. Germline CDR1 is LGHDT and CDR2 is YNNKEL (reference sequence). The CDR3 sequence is CASSRLWRGEGTQYF. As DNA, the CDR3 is TGTGCCAGCAGCCGGCTCTGGAGAGGGGAGGGTACGCAGTATTTT.

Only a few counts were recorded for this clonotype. The CDR3 loop is CASSLTAGYYNEQFF. CDR3 DNA: TGTGCCAGCAGCTTAACCGCGGGATATTACAATGAGCAGTTCTTC. The chain joins TRBV7-9 to TRBJ2-1, with D tentatively TRBD2 (6 bases). This CDR3 has 15 amino acids. The germline V and J ends were trimmed by 2 bases and 4 bases, with 12 bases remaining between them. Germline CDR1 reads SEHNR; CDR2 reads FQNEAQ (reference sequence).

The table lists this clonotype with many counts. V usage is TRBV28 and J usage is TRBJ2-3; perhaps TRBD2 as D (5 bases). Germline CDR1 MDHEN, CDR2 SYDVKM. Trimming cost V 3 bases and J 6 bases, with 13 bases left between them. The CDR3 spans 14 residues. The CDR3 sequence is CASSFEGVVDTQYF. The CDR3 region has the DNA TGTGCCAGCAGTTTTGAGGGAGTGGTTGATACGCAGTATTTT.